Described below is a single T cell receptor (beta chain) sequence and its context. Trimming left V 8 bases short and J 5 bases short, with 18 bases between. CDR3 size: 14 residues. CDR1 and CDR2 from the germline V gene are SNHLY and FYNNEI. Assay used: immunoSEQ multiplex PCR; TCRdb lists only in-frame clones, some missing. This repertoire shows approximately 150,000 clones, 88% found once; its top ten account for roughly 1.7%. The data are from a study of control samples from healthy donors and cancer patients. The TCR originated in a man between 18 and 29 years old in good health. The rearrangement links TRBV2 to TRBJ2-5; maybe TRBD2 (6 bases). Material for sequencing was blood. In DNA form, the CDR3 reads TGTGCCAGCTCAGAGGGCGGGGTTGGGGAGACCCAGTACTTC. It specifies CASSEGGVGETQYF.